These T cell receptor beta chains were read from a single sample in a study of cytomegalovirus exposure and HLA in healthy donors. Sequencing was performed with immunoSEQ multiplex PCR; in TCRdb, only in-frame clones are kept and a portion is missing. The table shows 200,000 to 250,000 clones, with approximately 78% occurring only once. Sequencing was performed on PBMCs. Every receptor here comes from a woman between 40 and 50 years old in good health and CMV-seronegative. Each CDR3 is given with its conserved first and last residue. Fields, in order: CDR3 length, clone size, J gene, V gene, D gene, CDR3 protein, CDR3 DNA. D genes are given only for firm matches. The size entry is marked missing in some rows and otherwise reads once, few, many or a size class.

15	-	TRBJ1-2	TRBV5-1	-	CASRRGTTEIYGYTF	TGCGCCAGCAGACGTGGGACAACCGAAATCTATGGCTACACCTTC
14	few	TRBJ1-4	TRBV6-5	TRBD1	CASSLDRGNEKLFF	TGTGCCAGCAGTCTGGACAGGGGGAATGAAAAACTGTTTTTT
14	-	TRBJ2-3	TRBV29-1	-	CSVDQAASTDTQYF	TGCAGCGTTGATCAGGCCGCTAGCACAGATACGCAGTATTTT
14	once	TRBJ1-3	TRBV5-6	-	CASSPWERGNTIYF	TGTGCCAGCAGCCCGTGGGAGAGGGGAAACACCATATATTTT
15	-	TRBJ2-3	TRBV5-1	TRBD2	CASSLILAGTDTQYF	TGCGCCAGCAGCTTGATCCTAGCGGGGACGGATACGCAGTATTTT
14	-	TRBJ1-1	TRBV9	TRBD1	CASSVTGGNTEAFF	TGTGCCAGCAGCGTAACAGGGGGGAACACTGAAGCTTTCTTT
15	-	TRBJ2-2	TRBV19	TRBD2	CASSTLAGGPGELFF	TGTGCCAGTAGCACGCTAGCGGGAGGTCCCGGGGAGCTGTTTTTT
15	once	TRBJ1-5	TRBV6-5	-	CASSYTTGSDQPQHF	TGTGCCAGCAGTTACACAACAGGGTCGGATCAGCCCCAGCATTTT
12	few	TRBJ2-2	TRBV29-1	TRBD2	CSVIGLAGELFF	TGCAGCGTTATTGGACTAGCGGGGGAGCTGTTTTTT
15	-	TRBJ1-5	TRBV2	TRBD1	CASSDMTGVNQPQHF	TGTGCCAGCAGTGATATGACAGGGGTCAATCAGCCCCAGCATTTT
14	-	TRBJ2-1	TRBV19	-	CASSILIQANEQFF	TGTGCCAGTAGTATCTTGATACAGGCAAATGAGCAGTTCTTC
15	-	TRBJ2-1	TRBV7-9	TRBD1	CASSLWTGGKDEQFF	TGTGCCAGCAGCTTATGGACAGGGGGTAAGGATGAGCAGTTCTTC
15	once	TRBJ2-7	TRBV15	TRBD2	CATSRDGLSGSEQYF	TGTGCCACCAGCAGAGATGGTCTTAGCGGGAGTGAGCAGTACTTC
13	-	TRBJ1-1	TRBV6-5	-	CASSQTGGLRAFF	TGTGCCAGCAGTCAGACGGGTGGCTTAAGAGCTTTCTTT
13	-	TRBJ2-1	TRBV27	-	CASSLAVYNEQFF	TGTGCCAGCAGTTTAGCAGTTTACAATGAGCAGTTCTTC
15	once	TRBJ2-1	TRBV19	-	CASRTSPGLYNEQFF	TGTGCCAGTAGAACTTCTCCGGGACTCTACAATGAGCAGTTCTTC
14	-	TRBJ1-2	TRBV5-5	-	CASSTRRTAYGYTF	TGTGCCAGCAGCACAAGACGGACAGCCTATGGCTACACCTTC
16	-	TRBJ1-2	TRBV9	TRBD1	CASSGHGTGASYGYTF	TGTGCCAGCAGCGGACACGGGACAGGGGCGAGCTATGGCTACACCTTC
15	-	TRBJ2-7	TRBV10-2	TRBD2	CASSEDGRKSYEQYF	TGCGCCAGCAGTGAGGACGGGAGGAAATCCTACGAGCAGTACTTC
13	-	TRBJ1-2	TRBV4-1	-	CASSHASGSGYTF	TGCGCCAGCAGCCACGCGTCCGGGTCCGGCTACACCTTC
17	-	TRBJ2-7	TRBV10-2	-	CASSELYLGRASYEQYF	TGCGCCAGCAGTGAACTTTATCTGGGCAGGGCCTCCTACGAGCAGTACTTC
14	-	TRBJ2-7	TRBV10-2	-	CASSDGAGYYEQYF	TGCGCCAGCAGTGATGGAGCCGGGTACTACGAGCAGTACTTC
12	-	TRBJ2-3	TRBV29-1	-	CSVLESTDTQYF	TGCAGCGTTTTGGAGAGCACAGATACGCAGTATTTT
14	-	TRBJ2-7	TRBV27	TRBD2	CASSLHSTSHEQYF	TGTGCCAGCAGTTTACACTCGACTAGCCACGAGCAGTACTTC
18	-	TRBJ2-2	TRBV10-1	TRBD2	CASSESIFASGRKTELFF	TGCGCCAGCAGTGAGTCGATTTTTGCTAGCGGGAGAAAAACTGAGCTGTTTTTT
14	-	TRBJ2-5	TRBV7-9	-	CASSQWTRQETQYF	TGTGCCAGCAGCCAGTGGACACGTCAAGAGACCCAGTACTTC
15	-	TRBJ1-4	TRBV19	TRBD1	CASRTSGTGGEKLFF	TGTGCCAGTAGGACGTCCGGGACAGGGGGCGAAAAACTGTTTTTT
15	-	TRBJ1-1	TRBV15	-	CATSREATGNTEAFF	TGTGCCACCAGCAGAGAAGCTACAGGGAACACTGAAGCTTTCTTT
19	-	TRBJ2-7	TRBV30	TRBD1	CAWSGYSGTGVFVHYEQYF	TGTGCCTGGAGTGGCTATTCCGGGACAGGGGTTTTCGTCCACTACGAGCAGTACTTC
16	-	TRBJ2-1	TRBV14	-	CASSQPSTVPYNEQFF	TGTGCCAGCAGCCAACCTTCGACTGTACCCTACAATGAGCAGTTCTTC
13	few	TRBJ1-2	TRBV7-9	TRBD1	CASSSGQGYGYTF	TGTGCCAGCAGCTCAGGACAGGGGTATGGCTACACCTTC
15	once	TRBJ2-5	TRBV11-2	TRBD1	CASSYTTGLQETQYF	TGTGCCAGCAGCTACACGACAGGGTTACAAGAGACCCAGTACTTC
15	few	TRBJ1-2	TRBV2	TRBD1	CASSIQGNRNYGYTF	TGTGCCAGCAGCATACAGGGGAACAGGAACTATGGCTACACCTTC
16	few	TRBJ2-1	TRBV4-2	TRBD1	CASSQGGTGGDNEQFF	TGTGCCAGCAGCCAAGGGGGGACAGGGGGTGACAATGAGCAGTTCTTC
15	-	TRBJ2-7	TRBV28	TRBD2	CASIPIGGTSYEQYF	TGTGCCAGCATTCCCATCGGGGGGACCTCCTACGAGCAGTACTTC
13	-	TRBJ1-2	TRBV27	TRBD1	CASSSTGGSGYTF	TGTGCCAGCAGTTCTACAGGGGGCTCCGGCTACACCTTC
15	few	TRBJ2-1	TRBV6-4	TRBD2	CASSDSASGFNEQFF	TGTGCCAGCAGTGACTCGGCTAGCGGGTTCAATGAGCAGTTCTTC
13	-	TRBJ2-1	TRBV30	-	CAWSTSYYNEQFF	TGTGCCTGGAGTACTAGCTATTACAATGAGCAGTTCTTC
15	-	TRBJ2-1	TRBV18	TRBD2	CASSPPGLAVSEQFF	TGTGCCAGCTCACCACCAGGCCTAGCGGTTTCTGAGCAGTTCTTC
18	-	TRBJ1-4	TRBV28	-	CASSSNRLGAPTNEKLFF	TGTGCCAGCAGTTCCAACCGCTTGGGGGCCCCAACTAATGAAAAACTGTTTTTT
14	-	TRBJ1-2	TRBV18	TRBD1	CASSPLQGIEGYTF	TGTGCCAGCTCACCACTACAGGGGATTGAAGGCTACACCTTC
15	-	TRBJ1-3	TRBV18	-	CASSLGGKTGNTIYF	TGTGCCAGCTCTCTCGGGGGGAAGACTGGAAACACCATATATTTT
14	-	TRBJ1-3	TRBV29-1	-	CSVESGHSGNTIYF	TGCAGCGTTGAATCAGGGCACTCCGGAAACACCATATATTTT
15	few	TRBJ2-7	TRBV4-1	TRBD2	CASSQEGAGAREQYF	TGCGCCAGCAGCCAAGAGGGAGCGGGAGCTCGAGAGCAGTACTTC
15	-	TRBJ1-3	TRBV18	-	CASSPTGDTGNTIYF	TGTGCCAGCTCACCGACAGGCGATACTGGAAACACCATATATTTT
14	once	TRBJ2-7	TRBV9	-	CASSSSGSAYEQYF	TGTGCCAGCAGCTCTTCAGGGTCGGCCTACGAGCAGTACTTC
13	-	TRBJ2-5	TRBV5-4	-	CASSIDAGETQYF	TGTGCCAGCAGCATAGACGCCGGGGAGACCCAGTACTTC
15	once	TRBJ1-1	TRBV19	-	CASSMAGRGNTEAFF	TGTGCCAGTAGTATGGCGGGGAGGGGGAACACTGAAGCTTTCTTT
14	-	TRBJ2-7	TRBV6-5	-	CASSYSPQGYEQYF	TGTGCCAGCAGTTACAGTCCCCAGGGATACGAGCAGTACTTC
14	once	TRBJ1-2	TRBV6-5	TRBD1	CASSYKSRTGGYTF	TGTGCCAGCAGTTACAAGTCAAGGACAGGGGGCTACACCTTC
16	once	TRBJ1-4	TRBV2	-	CASSDDSYRANEKLFF	TGTGCCAGCAGTGACGATAGCTACAGGGCTAATGAAAAACTGTTTTTT
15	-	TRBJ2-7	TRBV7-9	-	CASSPVGRIPYEQYF	TGTGCCAGCAGCCCCGTAGGCAGGATCCCCTACGAGCAGTACTTC
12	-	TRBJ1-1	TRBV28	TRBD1	CASSLGQAEAFF	TGTGCCAGCAGTCTGGGACAGGCAGAAGCTTTCTTT
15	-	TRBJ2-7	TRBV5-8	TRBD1	CASRPRGQGFYEQYF	TGTGCCAGCAGACCGCGAGGACAGGGGTTTTACGAGCAGTACTTC
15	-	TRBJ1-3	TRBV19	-	CASSKEGDSGNTIYF	TGTGCCAGTAGTAAGGAGGGAGACTCTGGAAACACCATATATTTT